These T cell receptor beta chains were read from a single sample in a study of long-term antiretroviral therapy in people with HIV. This table comes from immunoSEQ multiplex PCR, and its TCRdb copy is limited to in-frame clones, with some not included. The sample shows 34,000 or so clones, around 80% of them seen only once. This specimen was unsorted PBMCs, taken 0.6 years after starting antiretroviral therapy. These receptors came from a man aged 18 to 29 with HIV. The CDR3 runs from the conserved cysteine through the conserved F or W. The D gene is left open where the match is weak. Some rows have no size entry. The others give once, few or many, or a class for an expanded clone.

CDR3aa	CDR3nt	j_gene	v_gene	d_gene	abundance
CASSQDSDSNQPQHF	TGTGCCAGCAGCCAAGACAGCGATAGCAATCAGCCCCAGCATTTT	TRBJ1-5	TRBV4-2	.	few
CASSFGFQETQYF	TGTGCCAGCAGTTTTGGCTTCCAAGAGACCCAGTACTTC	TRBJ2-5	TRBV28	.	once
CASSPGGPYGYTF	TGTGCCAGCAGTCCCGGTGGTCCTTATGGCTACACCTTC	TRBJ1-2	TRBV28	.	.
CASSLASQVVEAFF	TGCGCCAGCAGCTTGGCCTCGCAGGTCGTAGAAGCTTTCTTT	TRBJ1-1	TRBV5-1	.	.
CASSRQGGVTEAFF	TGTGCCAGCAGCCGACAGGGGGGGGTCACTGAAGCTTTCTTT	TRBJ1-1	TRBV7-9	TRBD1	.
CASRALAGEQYF	TGTGCCAGCAGAGCTCTAGCGGGAGAGCAGTACTTC	TRBJ2-7	TRBV28	TRBD2	.
CAGGSSGLKGANVLTF	TGTGCCGGCGGGAGTTCGGGCTTGAAGGGGGCCAACGTCCTGACTTTC	TRBJ2-6	TRBV7-9	TRBD2	.
CASKNDRVNQPQHF	TGTGCCAGCAAAAACGACAGGGTCAATCAGCCCCAGCATTTT	TRBJ1-5	TRBV19	TRBD1	.
CASSPGTSSGELFF	TGTGCCAGCAGCCCAGGGACTTCAAGCGGGGAGCTGTTTTTT	TRBJ2-2	TRBV7-6	.	.
CASSLGIATEAFF	TGTGCCAGCAGCTTAGGAATCGCCACTGAAGCTTTCTTT	TRBJ1-1	TRBV11-3	.	few
CASSSHRPRGYNEQFF	TGTGCCAGCAGCTCACATCGACCCCGCGGCTACAATGAGCAGTTCTTC	TRBJ2-1	TRBV7-9	.	few
CASQRGSAGELFF	TGTGCCAGTCAGAGGGGTAGCGCCGGGGAGCTGTTTTTT	TRBJ2-2	TRBV6-5	.	.
CASSPGRAGYEQYF	TGTGCCAGTAGTCCGGGCAGGGCGGGGTACGAGCAGTACTTC	TRBJ2-7	TRBV19	.	.
CASLDRDRGENEQFF	TGTGCCAGTCTCGACCGGGACAGGGGGGAGAATGAGCAGTTCTTC	TRBJ2-1	TRBV2	TRBD1	.
CASSQGLAGAGEQYF	TGTGCCAGCAGCCAGGGGCTAGCGGGAGCGGGCGAGCAGTACTTC	TRBJ2-7	TRBV11-2	TRBD2	.
CASSNRGQGTPYEQYF	TGTGCCAGCAGTAACCGCGGACAGGGGACACCCTACGAGCAGTACTTC	TRBJ2-7	TRBV28	TRBD1	few
CASSQIVREFNEQFF	TGTGCCAGCAGCCAAATTGTGCGGGAGTTTAATGAGCAGTTCTTC	TRBJ2-1	TRBV4-2	TRBD2	.
CASSAGYEQYF	TGTGCCAGCTCAGCTGGCTACGAGCAGTACTTC	TRBJ2-7	TRBV18	.	.
CASSQEGTSGRGEQFF	TGCGCCAGCAGCCAAGAGGGGACTAGCGGGAGGGGTGAGCAGTTCTTC	TRBJ2-1	TRBV4-3	TRBD2	.
CASSARGTSGSTDTQYF	TGTGCCAGCAGCGCCCGGGGGACTAGCGGGAGCACAGATACGCAGTATTTT	TRBJ2-3	TRBV7-6	TRBD2	.